This entry describes one T cell receptor (beta chain). Germline loops: CDR1 SGHRS, CDR2 YFSETQ. The CDR3 length is 12 residues. The germline V and J ends were trimmed by 1 base and 7 bases, with 6 bases remaining between them. The data stem from a study of blood T cell repertoires in COVID-19. Original analysis: Estimation of nucleated cell counts relied on the amplification of reference gene primers. Data came from immunoSEQ multiplex PCR; TCRdb stores just in-frame clones and leaves some out. V, J and clone size reflect that table, while D and trimming were determined from the DNA. Of about 430,000 clones in the sample, approximately 91% were seen once. The study assigned cohorts using participant-reported clinical history.

The sequenced sample consisted of PBMCs or T cells enriched from blood (not recorded which). V usage is TRBV5-1 and J usage is TRBJ2-1; the D is unclear. This TCR came from a woman in her late teens or twenties who had been exposed to COVID-19. The CDR3 sequence: CASSLFTNEQFF. The CDR3 DNA reads TGCGCCAGCAGCTTGTTCACAAATGAGCAGTTCTTC.